This entry describes one T cell receptor (beta chain). The data were obtained in a study of molecular identifiers for immune sequencing clone quantification. In TCRdb, the PCR reads were re-called with MiXCR into one record per CDR3 protein. The table has approximately 500,000 distinct CDR3 sequences, 20% to 25% seen once. This CDR3 has 16 residues. Germline V lookup: CDR1 MDHEN, CDR2 SYDVKM. Trimming stripped 7 bases from V and 4 bases from J, with 19 bases between. What was sequenced was naive CD8+ T cells from blood, with Jurkat cell RNA spiked in. Subset defined: FACS-sorted CD8+CD4-CCR7+CD45RA+ naive T cells. This chain uses TRBV28 with TRBJ2-2; D is possibly TRBD1 or TRBD2 (6 bases each). The TCR comes from a human donor in good health. Some libraries in this study had Jurkat cell RNA spiked in. The CDR3 coding sequence is TGTGCCAGCAATCGCGTCCGGGGGCAGGGCACCGGGGAGCTGTTTTTT. This codes for CASNRVRGQGTGELFF.